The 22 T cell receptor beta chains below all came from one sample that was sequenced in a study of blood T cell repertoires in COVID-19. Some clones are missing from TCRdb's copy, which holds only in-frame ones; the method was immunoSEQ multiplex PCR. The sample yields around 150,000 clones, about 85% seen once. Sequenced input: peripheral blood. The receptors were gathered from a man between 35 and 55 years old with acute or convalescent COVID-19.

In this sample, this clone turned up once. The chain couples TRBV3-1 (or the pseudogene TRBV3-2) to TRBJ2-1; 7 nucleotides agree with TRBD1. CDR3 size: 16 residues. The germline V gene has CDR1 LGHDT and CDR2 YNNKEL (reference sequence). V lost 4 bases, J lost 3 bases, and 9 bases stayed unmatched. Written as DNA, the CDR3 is TGTGCCAGCAGCCCGGGACAGTGGACCTTCTACAATGAGCAGTTCTTC. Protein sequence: CASSPGQWTFYNEQFF.

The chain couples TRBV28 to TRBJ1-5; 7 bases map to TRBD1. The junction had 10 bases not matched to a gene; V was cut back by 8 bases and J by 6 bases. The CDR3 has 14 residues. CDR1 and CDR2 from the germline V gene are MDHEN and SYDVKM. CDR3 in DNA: TGTGCCAGCCTTATAGGGGGCCCGGGTCAGCCCCAGCATTTT. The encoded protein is CASLIGGPGQPQHF.

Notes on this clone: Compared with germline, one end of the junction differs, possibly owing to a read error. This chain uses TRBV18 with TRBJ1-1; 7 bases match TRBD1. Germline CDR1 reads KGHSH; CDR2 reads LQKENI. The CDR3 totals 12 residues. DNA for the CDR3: TGTGCCAGCTCTAGTGACAGGGATGGTGGGGTCTTT. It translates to CASSSDRDGGVF.

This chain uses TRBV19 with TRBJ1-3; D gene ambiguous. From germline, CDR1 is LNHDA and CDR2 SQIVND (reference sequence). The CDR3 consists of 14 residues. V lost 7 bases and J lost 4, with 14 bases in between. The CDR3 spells CASKRRLFGNTIYF. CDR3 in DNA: TGTGCCAGTAAGCGGCGTCTCTTCGGAAACACCATATATTTT.

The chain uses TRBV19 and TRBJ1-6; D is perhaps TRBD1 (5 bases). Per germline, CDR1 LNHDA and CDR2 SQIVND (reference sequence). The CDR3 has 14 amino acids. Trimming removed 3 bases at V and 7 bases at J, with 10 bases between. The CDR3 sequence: CASSIGGLNSPLHF. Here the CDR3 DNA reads TGTGCCAGTAGTATTGGGGGACTGAATTCACCCCTCCACTTT.

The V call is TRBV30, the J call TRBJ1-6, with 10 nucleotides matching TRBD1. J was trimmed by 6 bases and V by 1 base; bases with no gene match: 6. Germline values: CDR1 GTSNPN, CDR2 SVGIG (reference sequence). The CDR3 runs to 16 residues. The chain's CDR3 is CAWSADRGLGNSPLHF. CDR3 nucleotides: TGTGCCTGGAGTGCCGACAGGGGGCTTGGTAATTCACCCCTCCACTTT.

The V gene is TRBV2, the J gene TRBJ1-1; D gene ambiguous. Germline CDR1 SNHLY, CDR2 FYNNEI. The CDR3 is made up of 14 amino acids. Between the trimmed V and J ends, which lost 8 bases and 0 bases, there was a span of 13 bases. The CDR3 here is CASCSEAVNTEAFF. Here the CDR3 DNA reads TGTGCCAGCTGCTCCGAGGCCGTGAACACTGAAGCTTTCTTT.

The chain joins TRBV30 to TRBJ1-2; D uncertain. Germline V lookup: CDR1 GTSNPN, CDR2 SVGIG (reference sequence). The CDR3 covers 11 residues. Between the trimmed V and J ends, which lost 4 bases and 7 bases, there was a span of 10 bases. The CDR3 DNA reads TGTGCCTGGACTCCACTCGTTGGCTACACCTTC. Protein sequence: CAWTPLVGYTF.

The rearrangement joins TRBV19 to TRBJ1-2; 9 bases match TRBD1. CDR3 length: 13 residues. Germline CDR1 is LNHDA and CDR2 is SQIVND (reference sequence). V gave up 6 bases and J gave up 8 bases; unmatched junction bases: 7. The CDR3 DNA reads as TGTGCCAGTAGACAGGACAGGGGAGCAGGCTACACCTTC. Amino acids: CASRQDRGAGYTF.

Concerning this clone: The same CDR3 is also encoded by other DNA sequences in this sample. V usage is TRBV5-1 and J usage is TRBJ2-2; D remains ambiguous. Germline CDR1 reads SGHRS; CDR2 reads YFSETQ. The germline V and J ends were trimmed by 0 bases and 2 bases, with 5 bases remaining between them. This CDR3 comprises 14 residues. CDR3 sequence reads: CASSLAQNTGELFF. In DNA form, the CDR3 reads TGCGCCAGCAGCTTGGCACAAAACACCGGGGAGCTGTTTTTT.

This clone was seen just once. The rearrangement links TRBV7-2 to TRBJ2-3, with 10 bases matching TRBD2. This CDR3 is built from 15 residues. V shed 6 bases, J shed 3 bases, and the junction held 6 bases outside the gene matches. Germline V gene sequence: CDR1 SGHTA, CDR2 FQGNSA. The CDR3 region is CASSSKRGGTDTQYF. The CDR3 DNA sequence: TGTGCCAGCAGTTCGAAGCGGGGGGGTACAGATACGCAGTATTTT.

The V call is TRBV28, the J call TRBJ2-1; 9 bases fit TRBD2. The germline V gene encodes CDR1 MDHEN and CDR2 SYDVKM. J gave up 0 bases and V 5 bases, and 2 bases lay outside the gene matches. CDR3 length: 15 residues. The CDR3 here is CASSISGGSYNEQFF. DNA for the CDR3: TGTGCCAGCAGTATTAGCGGGGGCTCCTACAATGAGCAGTTCTTC.

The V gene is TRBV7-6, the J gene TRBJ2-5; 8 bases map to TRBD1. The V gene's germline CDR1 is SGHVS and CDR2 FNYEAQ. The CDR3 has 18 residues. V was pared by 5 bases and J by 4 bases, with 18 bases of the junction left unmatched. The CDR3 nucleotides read TGTGCCAGCAGCCAGCCCTGGGGGGTCCAGGGGGCTAGAGAGACCCAGTACTTC. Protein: CASSQPWGVQGARETQYF.

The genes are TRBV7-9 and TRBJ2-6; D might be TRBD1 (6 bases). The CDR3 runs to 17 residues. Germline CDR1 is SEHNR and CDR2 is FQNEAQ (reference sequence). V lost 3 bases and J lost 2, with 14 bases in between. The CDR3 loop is CASSFFRGETGANVLTF. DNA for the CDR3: TGTGCCAGCAGCTTCTTCAGGGGTGAGACTGGGGCCAACGTCCTGACTTTC.

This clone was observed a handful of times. DNA of the CDR3: TGTGCCAGCAGCCCACCGAGGGGGGAGCAGTACTTC. This translates into CASSPPRGEQYF. This chain uses TRBV11-2 with TRBJ2-7, with D maybe TRBD1 (6 bases). V gave up 5 bases and J gave up 7 bases, with 12 bases separating them. The germline gives CDR1 SGHAT, CDR2 FQNNGV. The CDR3 totals 12 residues.

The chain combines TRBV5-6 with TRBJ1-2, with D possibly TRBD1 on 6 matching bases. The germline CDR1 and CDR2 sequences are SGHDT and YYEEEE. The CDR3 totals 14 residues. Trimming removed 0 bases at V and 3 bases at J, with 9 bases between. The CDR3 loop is CASSLVRGDYGYTF. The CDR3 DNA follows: TGTGCCAGCAGCTTGGTCAGGGGAGACTATGGCTACACCTTC.

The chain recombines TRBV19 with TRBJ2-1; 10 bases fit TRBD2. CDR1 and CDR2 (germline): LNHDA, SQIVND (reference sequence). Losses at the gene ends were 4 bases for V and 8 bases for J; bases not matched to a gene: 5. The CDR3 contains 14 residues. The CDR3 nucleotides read TGTGCCAGTAGTAGGAGCGGGGGGGCCTATGAGCAGTTCTTC. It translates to CASSRSGGAYEQFF.

The CDR3: CASSIQDRGRVSLPKNIQYF. CDR3 DNA: TGTGCCAGCAGTATACAGGACAGGGGGCGAGTCTCTTTACCCAAAAACATTCAGTACTTC. V usage is TRBV27 and J usage is TRBJ2-4; 11 bases map to TRBD1. Germline-derived CDR1 and CDR2 are MNHEY and SMNVEV (reference sequence). V lost 5 bases, J lost 2 bases, and 17 bases stayed unmatched. The CDR3 is 20 amino acids.

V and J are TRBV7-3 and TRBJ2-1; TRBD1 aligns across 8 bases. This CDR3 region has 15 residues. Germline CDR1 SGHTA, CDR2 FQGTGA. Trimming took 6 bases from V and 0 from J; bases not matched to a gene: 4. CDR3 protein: CASSSDRGSYNEQFF. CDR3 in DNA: TGTGCCAGCAGTTCCGACAGGGGCTCCTACAATGAGCAGTTCTTC.

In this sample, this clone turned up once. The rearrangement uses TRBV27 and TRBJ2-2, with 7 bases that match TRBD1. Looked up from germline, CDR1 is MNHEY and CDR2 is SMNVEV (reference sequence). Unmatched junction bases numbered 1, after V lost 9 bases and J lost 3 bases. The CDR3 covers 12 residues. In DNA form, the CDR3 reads TGTGCCAGTACAGGGGACACCGGGGAGCTGTTTTTT. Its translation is CASTGDTGELFF.

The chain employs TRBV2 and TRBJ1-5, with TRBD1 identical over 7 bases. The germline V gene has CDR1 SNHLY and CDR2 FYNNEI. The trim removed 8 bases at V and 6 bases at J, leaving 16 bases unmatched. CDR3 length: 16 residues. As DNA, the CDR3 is TGTGCCAGCGGGGGCATGGGTTCACAGGGGAGTCAGCCCCAGCATTTT. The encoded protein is CASGGMGSQGSQPQHF.

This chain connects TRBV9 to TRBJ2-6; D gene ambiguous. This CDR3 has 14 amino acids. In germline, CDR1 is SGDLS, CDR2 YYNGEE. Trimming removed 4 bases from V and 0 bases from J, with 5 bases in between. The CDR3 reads CASSLRSGANVLTF. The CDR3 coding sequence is TGTGCCAGCAGCCTCCGCTCTGGGGCCAACGTCCTGACTTTC.